This T cell receptor beta chain stems from a study of early T cells in non-severe SARS-CoV-2 infection. Via MiXCR, TCRdb re-called the 5' RACE reads, giving one row per CDR3 protein. The repertoire has some 45,000 distinct CDR3 sequences, about 4% of them found once; the top ten carry approximately 3%. This clonotype was found many times. Germline V CDR1 and CDR2: KGHSH, LQKENI. V was pared by 3 bases and J by 0 bases, with 6 bases between. The CDR3 sequence is 14 residues long. The chain has TRBV18 and TRBJ1-3; D is unresolved. This sequence was found in an adult who was a healthcare worker with PCR-confirmed SARS-CoV-2 infection or an uninfected control (not recorded which). Sample: whole blood. CDR3 protein: CASSPQDSGNTIYF. For the CDR3, the DNA is TGTGCCAGCTCACCTCAGGACTCTGGAAACACCATATATTTT.